This TCR beta chain was found in a study of T cell changes during pregnancy in multiple sclerosis. Only in-frame clones appear in the TCRdb table, and some are missing; sequencing was by immunoSEQ multiplex PCR. The data hold over 50,000 clones, with roughly 88% observed a single time. The germline gives CDR1 LNHDA, CDR2 SQIVND (reference sequence). J was trimmed by 2 bases and V by 6 bases; bases with no gene match: 15. This CDR3 is built from 17 residues. The sample in question was peripheral blood, obtained in the first trimester of pregnancy. The V gene is TRBV19, the J gene TRBJ2-7; 8 positions agree with TRBD2. This clonotype originated in a female donor with multiple sclerosis, enrolled in a pregnancy study. CDR3 nucleotide sequence: TGTGCCAGTAGCTCCGTGGGACTAGGTAGCGCCGCCTACGAGCAGTACTTC. Its translation: CASSSVGLGSAAYEQYF. The full variable domain, rest sourced from reference TRBV19 and TRBJ2-7, is DGGITQSPKYLFRKEGQNVTLSCEQNLNHDAMYWYRQDPGQGLRLIYYSQIVNDFQKGDIAEGYSVSREKKESFPLTVTSAQKNPTAFYLCASSSVGLGSAAYEQYFGPGTRLTVT.